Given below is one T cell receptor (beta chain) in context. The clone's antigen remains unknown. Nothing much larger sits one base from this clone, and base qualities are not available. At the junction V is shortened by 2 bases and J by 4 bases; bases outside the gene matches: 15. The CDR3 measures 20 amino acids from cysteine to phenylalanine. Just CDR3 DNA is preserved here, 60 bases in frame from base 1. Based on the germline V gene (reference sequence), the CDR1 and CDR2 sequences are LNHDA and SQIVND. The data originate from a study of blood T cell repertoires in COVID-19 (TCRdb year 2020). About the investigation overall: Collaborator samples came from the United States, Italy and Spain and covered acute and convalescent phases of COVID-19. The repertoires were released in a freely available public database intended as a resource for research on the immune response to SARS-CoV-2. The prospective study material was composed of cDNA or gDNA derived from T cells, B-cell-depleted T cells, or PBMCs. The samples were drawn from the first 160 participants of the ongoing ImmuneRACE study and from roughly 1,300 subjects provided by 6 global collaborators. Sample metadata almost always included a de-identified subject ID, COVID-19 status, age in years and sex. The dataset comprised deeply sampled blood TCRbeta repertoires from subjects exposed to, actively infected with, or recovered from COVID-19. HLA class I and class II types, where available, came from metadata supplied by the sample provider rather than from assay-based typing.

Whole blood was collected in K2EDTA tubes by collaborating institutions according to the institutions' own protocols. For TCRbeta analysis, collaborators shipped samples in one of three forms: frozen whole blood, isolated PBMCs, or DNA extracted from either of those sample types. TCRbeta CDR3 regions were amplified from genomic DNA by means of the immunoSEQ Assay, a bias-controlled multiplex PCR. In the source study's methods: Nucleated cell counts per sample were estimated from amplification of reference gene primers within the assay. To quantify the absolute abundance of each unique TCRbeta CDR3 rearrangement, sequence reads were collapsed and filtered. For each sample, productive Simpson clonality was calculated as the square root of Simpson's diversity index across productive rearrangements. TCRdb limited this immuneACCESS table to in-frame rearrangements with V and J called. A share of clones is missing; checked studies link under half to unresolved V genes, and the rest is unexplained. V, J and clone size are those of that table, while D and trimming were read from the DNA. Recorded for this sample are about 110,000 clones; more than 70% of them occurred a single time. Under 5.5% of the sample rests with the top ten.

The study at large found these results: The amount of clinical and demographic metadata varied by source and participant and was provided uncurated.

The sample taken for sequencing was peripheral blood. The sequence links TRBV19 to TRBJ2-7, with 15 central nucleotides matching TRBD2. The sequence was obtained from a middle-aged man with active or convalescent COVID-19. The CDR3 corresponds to CASSIHAPGLAGGRTYEQYF. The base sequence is TGTGCCAGTAGTATACACGCCCCGGGACTAGCGGGAGGAAGGACGTACGAGCAGTACTTC.